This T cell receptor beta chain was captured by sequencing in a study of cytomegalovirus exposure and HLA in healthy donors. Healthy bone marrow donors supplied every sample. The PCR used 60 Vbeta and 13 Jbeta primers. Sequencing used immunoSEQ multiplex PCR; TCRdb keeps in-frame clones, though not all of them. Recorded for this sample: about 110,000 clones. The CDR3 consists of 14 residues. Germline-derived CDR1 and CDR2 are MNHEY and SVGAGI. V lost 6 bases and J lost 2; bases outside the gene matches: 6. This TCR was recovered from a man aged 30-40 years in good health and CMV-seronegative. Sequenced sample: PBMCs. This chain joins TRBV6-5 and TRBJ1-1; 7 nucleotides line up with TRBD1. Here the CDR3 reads CASRRDRPNTEAFF. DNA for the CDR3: TGTGCCAGCAGACGGGACAGACCTAACACTGAAGCTTTCTTT.